What follows are 26 T cell receptor beta chains derived from one specimen sequenced in a study of blood T cell repertoires in COVID-19. Generated by immunoSEQ multiplex PCR, the TCRdb table keeps only in-frame clones and is missing some. The table shows around 93,000 clones, with about four fifths occurring only once. The specimen sequenced was peripheral blood. The receptors come from a man older than 75 with acute or convalescent COVID-19.

This clone was detected a few times. This chain connects TRBV5-1 to TRBJ2-5; 7 nucleotides align to TRBD1. The CDR3 loop spans 14 amino acids. The germline gives CDR1 SGHRS, CDR2 YFSETQ. Trimming at V came to 0 bases and at J to 4 bases, leaving 3 bases not matched to a gene. The CDR3 protein is CASSLEGAGETQYF. The CDR3 DNA follows: TGCGCCAGCAGCTTGGAGGGGGCGGGAGAGACCCAGTACTTC.

This sequence joins TRBV28 and TRBJ2-7, with D possibly being TRBD2 (5 bases). Germline V gene sequence: CDR1 MDHEN, CDR2 SYDVKM. The CDR3 is 12 amino acids. Trimming left V 6 bases short and J 6 bases short, with 12 bases between. CDR3 loop: CASRLIRGEQYF. DNA for the CDR3: TGTGCCAGCAGGTTAATCCGGGGCGAGCAGTACTTC.

The rearrangement links TRBV12-5 to TRBJ2-3; D remains unclear. V was pared by 6 bases and J by 6 bases, with 10 bases between. The CDR3 covers 12 residues. Germline loops: CDR1 LGHNT, CDR2 FRNRAP. DNA for the CDR3: TGTGCTAGTGGCCCCGAGGCGGATACGCAGTATTTT. Encoded protein: CASGPEADTQYF.

The CDR3 protein is CASEVTYEQYF. CDR3 DNA sequence: TGTGCCTCGGAGGTCACCTACGAGCAGTACTTC. The J gene is TRBJ2-7, the V gene TRBV6-5, with D maybe TRBD2 (5 bases). CDR3 length: 11 amino acids. The V gene lost 11 bases and the J gene lost 2 bases, with 10 bases spanning the gap. The germline V gene encodes CDR1 MNHEY and CDR2 SVGAGI.

The chain joins TRBV30 to TRBJ2-6; D gene unclear. Trimming cost V 1 base and J 2 bases, with 9 bases left between them. From germline, CDR1 is GTSNPN and CDR2 SVGIG (reference sequence). This CDR3 has 15 residues. CDR3 nucleotides: TGTGCCTGGAGTGGGAGCACTGCTGGGGCCAACGTCCTGACTTTC. It is translated as CAWSGSTAGANVLTF. The whole variable domain, filled in from reference TRBV30 and TRBJ2-6, reads SQTIHQWPATLVQPVGSPLSLECTVEGTSNPNLYWYRQAAGRGLQLLFYSVGIGQISSEVPQNLSASRPQDRQFILSSKKLLLSDSGFYLCAWSGSTAGANVLTFGAGSRLTVL.

The genes are TRBV15 and TRBJ2-7, with TRBD1 identical over 8 bases. The CDR3 is made up of 16 amino acids. V shed 2 bases, J shed 6 bases, and the junction held 12 bases outside the gene matches. CDR1 LNHNV and CDR2 YYDKDF come from the germline V gene (reference sequence). The CDR3 nucleotides are TGTGCCACCAGCAGAACCACGGGACAGGAAACCGGCGAGCAGTACTTC. Translated, it gives CATSRTTGQETGEQYF.

CDR3 protein: CAWSGARQETQYF. For the CDR3, the DNA is TGTGCCTGGAGTGGGGCCAGACAAGAGACCCAGTACTTC. The V gene is TRBV30, the J gene TRBJ2-5; D not resolved. Trimming left V 1 base short and J 2 bases short, with 8 bases between. CDR3 length: 13 residues. Per the germline V gene, CDR1 is GTSNPN and CDR2 is SVGIG (reference sequence).

This sequence joins TRBV6-5 and TRBJ2-4; D possibly corresponds to TRBD1 (5 bases). The germline V and J ends were trimmed by 5 bases and 6 bases, with 11 bases remaining between them. CDR1 and CDR2 from the germline V gene are MNHEY and SVGAGI. The CDR3 has 13 residues. The CDR3 spells CASSQGTRNIQYF. The CDR3 region has the DNA TGTGCCAGCAGTCAGGGTACAAGAAACATTCAGTACTTC.

The chain links TRBV3-1 (or the pseudogene TRBV3-2) to TRBJ1-5; TRBD1 matches at 7 bases. Per the germline V gene, CDR1 is LGHDT and CDR2 is YNNKEL (reference sequence). There are 15 residues in the CDR3. Trimming at V came to 5 bases and at J to 3 bases, leaving 7 bases not matched to a gene. CDR3 sequence reads: CASSSRDRVNQPQHF. CDR3 nucleotides: TGTGCCAGCAGCTCCCGGGACAGAGTCAATCAGCCCCAGCATTTT.

The chain joins TRBV3-1 (or the pseudogene TRBV3-2) to TRBJ2-2; the D gene is possibly TRBD2 (6 bases). V was clipped by 4 bases and J by 4 bases, with 13 bases between them. The CDR3 consists of 15 residues. Germline lookup yields CDR1 LGHDT and CDR2 YNNKEL (reference sequence). CDR3 region: CASSPWYGGTGELFF. The CDR3 DNA sequence: TGTGCCAGCAGCCCCTGGTACGGGGGCACCGGGGAGCTGTTTTTT.

The DNA for the CDR3 is TGTGCCAGCAGACCTAGCGGGAGCTCCTACAATGAGCAGTTCTTC. Its protein product is CASRPSGSSYNEQFF. The chain employs TRBV27 and TRBJ2-1, with TRBD2 matching over 10 bases. This CDR3 has 15 amino acids. Germline V gene data show CDR1 as MNHEY and CDR2 as SMNVEV (reference sequence). After removal of 6 bases from V and 0 bases from J, the junction contained 2 bases not matched to a gene.

V usage is TRBV6-5 and J usage is TRBJ1-1; 7 bases are shared with TRBD1. The CDR3 length is 15 residues. Losses at the gene ends were 6 bases for V and 1 base for J; bases not matched to a gene: 8. Per germline, CDR1 MNHEY and CDR2 SVGAGI. As DNA, the CDR3 is TGTGCCAGCAGCCTGGGACGACAGGGGAACACTGAAGCTTTCTTT. Protein: CASSLGRQGNTEAFF.

The gene calls are TRBV14 and TRBJ1-4; no reliable D call. The CDR3 contains 14 residues. Germline-derived CDR1 and CDR2 are SGHDN and FVKESK. The germline V and J ends were trimmed by 2 bases and 11 bases, with 15 bases remaining between them. CDR3: CASSQQGMGEKLFF. Written as DNA, the CDR3 is TGTGCCAGCAGCCAACAAGGGATGGGAGAGAAACTGTTTTTT.

This chain uses TRBV7-2 with TRBJ2-5; 7 bases map to TRBD1. The CDR3 has 16 residues. CDR1 SGHTA and CDR2 FQGNSA come from the germline V gene. V lost 5 bases and J lost 2; bases outside the gene matches: 11. The chain's CDR3 is CASSPASTGPQETQYF. The CDR3 DNA is TGTGCCAGCAGCCCAGCTTCGACAGGGCCGCAAGAGACCCAGTACTTC.

On this clone: Sequence at one end of the junction differs from germline and may be a read error. This rearrangement joins TRBV7-2 to TRBJ2-3; D perhaps matches TRBD2 (7 bases). CDR1 and CDR2 (germline): SGHTA, FQGNSA. The CDR3 has 17 residues. CDR3 amino acids: CANSGVSGGGPTNTQYF. CDR3 bases: TGTGCCAACAGCGGCGTCTCTGGCGGGGGCCCCACTAATACGCAGTATTTT.

The gene calls are TRBV9 and TRBJ2-6; D call uncertain. The CDR3 has 16 amino acids. The V gene lost 0 bases and the J gene lost 3 bases, with 10 bases spanning the gap. CDR1 and CDR2 from the germline V gene are SGDLS and YYNGEE. Here the CDR3 reads CASSVGIAGGANVLTF. The CDR3 coding sequence is TGTGCCAGCAGCGTAGGGATAGCCGGTGGGGCCAACGTCCTGACTTTC.

The chain employs TRBV6-5 and TRBJ1-1; TRBD1 is a possible D gene (6 bases). Between the trimmed V and J ends, which lost 5 bases and 1 base, there was a span of 14 bases. CDR1 is MNHEY, CDR2 SVGAGI, per germline. CDR3 length: 15 residues. The CDR3 loop is CASSHRGGPNTEAFF. The CDR3 DNA reads TGTGCCAGCAGTCACCGGGGGGGCCCGAACACTGAAGCTTTCTTT.

V and J are TRBV18 and TRBJ1-3; no definite D call. This CDR3 is 14 amino acids long. Trimming shortened V by 3 bases and J by 0 bases, and 6 bases separated the two germline ends. Per germline, CDR1 KGHSH and CDR2 LQKENI. The CDR3 DNA reads TGTGCCAGCTCACCTGTAGTCTCTGGAAACACCATATATTTT. Its protein product is CASSPVVSGNTIYF.

V is TRBV5-1 and J is TRBJ2-7, with a weak D call TRBD2 (5 bases). This CDR3 is 16 amino acids long. Germline V lookup: CDR1 SGHRS, CDR2 YFSETQ. The ends were cut back, 0 bases at V and 0 bases at J, with 13 bases in the middle. The CDR3 nucleotides are TGCGCCAGCAGCTTGGTGCCGGGGTTGAGCTCCTACGAGCAGTACTTC. The encoded protein is CASSLVPGLSSYEQYF.

This chain links TRBV24-1 with TRBJ2-3; 7 nucleotides match TRBD1. CDR3 length: 16 amino acids. After removal of 0 bases from V and 4 bases from J, the junction contained 6 bases not matched to a gene. Germline values: CDR1 KGHDR, CDR2 SFDVKD. CDR3 coding DNA: TGTGCCACCAGTGATTTGAAGGGGGCGCCCCCAGATACGCAGTATTTT. This encodes CATSDLKGAPPDTQYF.

The chain carries TRBV3-1 (or the pseudogene TRBV3-2) and TRBJ2-1; D is possibly TRBD2 (5 bases). V lost 0 bases to trimming and J lost 5 bases, with 14 bases between them. This CDR3 is built from 16 residues. Per the germline V gene, CDR1 is LGHDT and CDR2 is YNNKEL (reference sequence). The CDR3, as DNA: TGTGCCAGCAGCCAAGAGAGTTTCGGAGGTAACAATGAGCAGTTCTTC. Translation: CASSQESFGGNNEQFF.

This rearrangement joins TRBV11-2 to TRBJ2-6, with unresolved D. Trimming cost V 4 bases and J 3 bases, with 10 bases left between them. The germline V gene encodes CDR1 SGHAT and CDR2 FQNNGV. This CDR3 is 15 amino acids long. CDR3: CASSSSLGGANVLTF. CDR3 DNA: TGTGCCAGCAGCTCTAGTCTGGGTGGGGCCAACGTCCTGACTTTC.

The chain employs TRBV18 and TRBJ1-6; tentatively, D is TRBD1 (5 bases). The V gene lost 2 bases and the J gene lost 6 bases, with 8 bases spanning the gap. CDR3 length equals 14 residues. Germline CDR1 and CDR2: KGHSH and LQKENI. CDR3 nucleotide sequence: TGTGCCAGCTCACCAACAGGTTCTAATTCACCCCTCCACTTT. Protein: CASSPTGSNSPLHF.

CDR3 coding DNA: TGTGCCAGCAGCCGACGGAGTTCCAATCAGCCCCAGCATTTT. It is translated as CASSRRSSNQPQHF. The chain couples TRBV28 to TRBJ1-5; D uncertain. This CDR3 spans 14 amino acids. V was trimmed by 6 bases and J by 3 bases, leaving 12 bases between them. From germline, CDR1 is MDHEN and CDR2 SYDVKM.

V gene TRBV12-3 or TRBV12-4 combines with J gene TRBJ1-2; TRBD1 matches 7 bases. The V gene end was trimmed by 6 bases and the J gene end by 8 bases; junction bases not matched to a gene: 9. CDR3 size: 13 residues. This CDR3 reads CASSRDSIGGYTF. The CDR3 DNA is TGTGCCAGCAGCCGGGACAGCATCGGGGGCTACACCTTC.

V gene TRBV19 combines with J gene TRBJ1-4; 9 bases fit TRBD1. V gave up 8 bases and J gave up 8 bases; unmatched junction bases: 6. CDR3 size: 13 residues. Germline lookup yields CDR1 LNHDA and CDR2 SQIVND (reference sequence). The DNA of the CDR3 is TGTGCCAGTGGGGGACAGGGAGGGGAAAAACTGTTTTTT. Translated, it gives CASGGQGGEKLFF.